This entry lists 8 T cell receptor beta chains sequenced from one sample in a study of cytomegalovirus exposure and HLA in healthy donors. The PCR used 60 Vbeta and 13 Jbeta primers. Sequencing was performed with immunoSEQ multiplex PCR; in TCRdb, only in-frame clones are kept and a portion is missing. The table shows about 130,000 clones, with roughly a tenth occurring only once. The sequencing sample was made of PBMCs. These receptors originate from a woman under 30 in good health and CMV-seropositive.

This clone was seen more than once but under ten times. V and J are TRBV5-8 and TRBJ1-2; 8 bases agree with TRBD1. Losses at the gene ends were 0 bases for V and 4 bases for J; bases not matched to a gene: 8. The length of the CDR3 is 16 residues. Germline CDR1 reads SGHTS; CDR2 reads YDEGEE. In DNA form, the CDR3 reads TGTGCCAGCAGCTTGGTATCCGGACAGGGACGCTATGGCTACACCTTC. Translation gives CASSLVSGQGRYGYTF.

The chain uses TRBV7-3 and TRBJ2-1; 10 nucleotides agree with TRBD2. The trim removed 2 bases at V and 0 bases at J, leaving 4 bases unmatched. The CDR3 covers 17 residues. Germline loops: CDR1 SGHTA, CDR2 FQGTGA. The CDR3 DNA reads as TGTGCCAGCAGCTTAGGTTCTAGCGGGAGCTCCTACAATGAGCAGTTCTTC. Translation: CASSLGSSGSSYNEQFF. The full variable domain, rest sourced from reference TRBV7-3 and TRBJ2-1, is GAGVSQTPSNKVTEKGKYVELRCDPISGHTALYWYRQSLGQGPEFLIYFQGTGAADDSGLPNDRFFAVRPEGSVSTLKIQRTERGDSAVYLCASSLGSSGSSYNEQFFGPGTRLTVL.

This clone was recorded a few times. The rearrangement joins TRBV28 to TRBJ2-2, with D maybe TRBD1 (6 bases). CDR3 size: 14 residues. In germline, CDR1 is MDHEN, CDR2 SYDVKM. V lost 3 bases and J lost 10, with 15 bases in between. This CDR3 reads CASSLSQGKTELFF. Written as DNA, the CDR3 is TGTGCCAGCAGTTTGTCTCAGGGGAAAACGGAGCTGTTTTTT.

The chain employs TRBV7-2 and TRBJ1-1; D possibly corresponds to TRBD1 (5 bases). The V end lost 2 bases, the J end lost 5 bases, and 9 bases lay between the germline ends. The germline gives CDR1 SGHTA, CDR2 FQGNSA. The CDR3 consists of 13 residues. The CDR3 nucleotides read TGTGCCAGCAGCTTAAGGGGACTGACTGAAGCTTTCTTT. Protein sequence: CASSLRGLTEAFF.

This clone was picked up a small number of times. This rearrangement joins TRBV11-2 to TRBJ1-1; D uncertain. The CDR3 loop spans 13 amino acids. Germline assignment: CDR1 SGHAT and CDR2 FQNNGV. V was trimmed by 0 bases and J by 5 bases, leaving 7 bases between them. CDR3 in amino acids: CASSLEQLTEAFF. The CDR3 coding sequence is TGTGCCAGCAGCTTAGAACAGTTAACTGAAGCTTTCTTT.

This chain uses TRBV7-3 with TRBJ1-1, with TRBD1 as a possible D gene (5 bases). V lost 0 bases and J 0 bases, leaving 14 bases between the germline ends. CDR1 SGHTA and CDR2 FQGTGA come from the germline V gene. This CDR3 spans 17 amino acids. This CDR3 is CASSLTTFRVLNTEAFF. The CDR3 region has the DNA TGTGCCAGCAGCTTAACGACGTTCAGGGTCTTGAACACTGAAGCTTTCTTT.

This clone occurred a few times. V usage is TRBV7-9 and J usage is TRBJ1-1; D unclear. V was shortened by 5 bases and J by 1 base, with 8 bases between the two germline ends. The germline CDR1 and CDR2 sequences are SEHNR and FQNEAQ (reference sequence). The CDR3 is 13 residues long. The CDR3 coding sequence is TGTGCCAGCAGCCCCGACAAGAACACTGAAGCTTTCTTT. Amino acids: CASSPDKNTEAFF.

The sample holds a few counts of this clone. The J gene is TRBJ1-1, the V gene TRBV25-1; D not certain. V was cut by 3 bases and J by 4 bases, with 9 bases left in between. Germline assignment: CDR1 MGHDK and CDR2 SYGVNS. The CDR3 length is 13 residues. CDR3 nucleotide sequence: TGTGCCAGCAGTGATCCCCAATTCACTGAAGCTTTCTTT. It translates to CASSDPQFTEAFF.